The next 30 T cell receptor beta chains were all read from a single sample in a study of CD8+ T cells in alopecia areata. The treatment denotes: oral pan-JAK inhibitor, 5-10 mg twice daily. RNA extraction and reverse transcription yielded cDNA as sequencing template. This table comes from immunoSEQ multiplex PCR, and its TCRdb copy is limited to in-frame clones, with some not included. The sample records about 190,000 clones, about three fifths being singletons. Sample: CD4+ T cells sorted from blood, taken at approximately week 50, from a patient treated with tofacitinib. Receptors originate from a human donor with alopecia areata.

V is TRBV29-1 and J is TRBJ2-7; 10 nucleotides line up with TRBD1. Per the germline V gene, CDR1 is SQVTM and CDR2 is ANQGSEA. Unmatched junction bases numbered 2, after V lost 4 bases and J lost 2 bases. CDR3 length: 13 amino acids. CDR3: CSVAGTGAYEQYF. CDR3 nucleotide sequence: TGCAGCGTTGCTGGGACAGGGGCCTACGAGCAGTACTTC.

This rearrangement joins TRBV25-1 to TRBJ1-2, with TRBD1 matching 7 bases. CDR1 is MGHDK and CDR2 is SYGVNS in the germline V gene. CDR3 size: 15 residues. The V segment lost 4 bases and the J segment 8 bases; nucleotides outside the gene matches: 13. The chain's CDR3 is CASSAFGQATGGYTF. As DNA, the CDR3 is TGTGCCAGCAGTGCCTTCGGACAGGCCACGGGCGGCTACACCTTC.

Regarding this clone: One end of the junction varies from germline; a read error may be responsible. The chain employs TRBV7-2 and TRBJ2-7; possible D gene TRBD2, 5 bases. The CDR3 runs to 13 residues. The germline V gene encodes CDR1 SGHTA and CDR2 FQGNSA. CDR3 sequence reads: CASSVATVYEQYF. In DNA form, the CDR3 reads TGTGCCAGCAGCGTAGCGACCGTCTACGAGCAGTACTTC.

The J gene is TRBJ2-1, the V gene TRBV10-3, with D possibly called TRBD1 or TRBD2 (5 bases each). Germline CDR1 ENHRY, CDR2 SYGVKD. The germline V and J ends were trimmed by 7 bases and 0 bases, with 13 bases remaining between them. This CDR3 comprises 15 residues. CDR3 bases: TGTGCCATCACCGCCGGGACGGTCTCCTACAATGAGCAGTTCTTC. Its protein is CAITAGTVSYNEQFF.

The genes are TRBV4-3 and TRBJ2-3; D remains unclear. The CDR3 extends over 14 amino acids. V lost 0 bases, J lost 5 bases, and 9 bases lay in between. Germline-derived CDR1 and CDR2 are LGHNA and YSLEER. CDR3 DNA: TGCGCCAGCAGCCAAGAACGATCAGGAGATACGCAGTATTTT. It encodes CASSQERSGDTQYF.

The rearrangement joins TRBV30 to TRBJ1-1; TRBD1 agrees at 7 bases. The CDR3 totals 15 residues. J lost 1 base, V lost 1 base, and 6 bases had no gene match. Looked up from germline, CDR1 is GTSNPN and CDR2 is SVGIG (reference sequence). CDR3 residues: CAWSGLTGSNTEAFF. Here the CDR3 DNA reads TGTGCCTGGAGTGGCTTGACAGGGTCGAACACTGAAGCTTTCTTT.

The chain is built from TRBV7-8 and TRBJ1-2; 9 bases line up with TRBD1. V was clipped by 5 bases and J by 8 bases; unmatched bases: 3. The CDR3 loop spans 12 amino acids. Germline CDR1 reads SGHVS; CDR2 reads FQNEAQ. The CDR3 nucleotides are TGTGCCAGCAGCAGCACAGGGGGCGGCTACACCTTC. Translation: CASSSTGGGYTF.

V is TRBV30 and J is TRBJ2-3, with 8 bases fitting TRBD2. The CDR3 runs to 15 residues. The germline V gene encodes CDR1 GTSNPN and CDR2 SVGIG (reference sequence). V was clipped by 0 bases and J by 5 bases; unmatched bases: 7. The chain's CDR3 is CAWSVGAGDIDTQYF. Here the CDR3 DNA reads TGTGCCTGGAGTGTAGGAGCGGGGGACATAGATACGCAGTATTTT.

This rearrangement joins TRBV9 to TRBJ1-1, with D perhaps TRBD1 (5 bases). This CDR3 region has 13 residues. Between the trimmed V and J ends, which lost 1 base and 8 bases, there was a span of 12 bases. The germline V gene encodes CDR1 SGDLS and CDR2 YYNGEE. The CDR3 sequence is CASSVTAGGEAFF. For the CDR3, the DNA is TGTGCCAGCAGCGTAACCGCGGGGGGAGAAGCTTTCTTT.

The rearrangement links TRBV5-1 to TRBJ2-1; D not certain. The CDR3 totals 15 residues. Trimming removed 2 bases at V and 7 bases at J, with 16 bases between. Germline lookup yields CDR1 SGHRS and CDR2 YFSETQ. The CDR3 DNA reads TGCGCCAGCAGCTTCACCGCGCGATCGGAAAATGAGCAGTTCTTC. Translation gives CASSFTARSENEQFF.

V usage is TRBV4-3 and J usage is TRBJ2-5; D not resolved. Germline lookup yields CDR1 LGHNA and CDR2 YSLEER. This CDR3 contains 16 residues. Deletions cut 0 bases from V and 2 bases from J, with 13 bases between. CDR3 in amino acids: CASSQEGRSHQETQYF. In DNA form, the CDR3 reads TGCGCCAGCAGCCAAGAGGGAAGGTCACATCAAGAGACCCAGTACTTC.

The rearrangement links TRBV2 to TRBJ1-5; D is undetermined. The CDR3 is 13 residues long. Germline V gene data show CDR1 as SNHLY and CDR2 as FYNNEI. V was shortened by 5 bases and J by 4 bases, with 9 bases between the two germline ends. As DNA, the CDR3 is TGTGCCAGCAGTAGTCTTTGGAATCAGCCCCAGCATTTT. Amino acids: CASSSLWNQPQHF.

V usage is TRBV30 and J usage is TRBJ1-2; TRBD1 aligns across 10 bases. CDR3 size: 12 residues. The trim removed 6 bases at V and 7 bases at J, leaving 5 bases unmatched. Germline V CDR1 and CDR2: GTSNPN, SVGIG (reference sequence). CDR3 DNA sequence: TGTGCCTGTATCCGGGACAGGGGTGGCTACACCTTC. Protein: CACIRDRGGYTF.

This chain joins TRBV5-1 and TRBJ2-7, with D perhaps matching TRBD2 (6 bases). Germline loops: CDR1 SGHRS, CDR2 YFSETQ. The CDR3 totals 13 residues. Trimming took off 2 bases at V and 2 bases at J, with 8 bases between the two ends. The CDR3, as DNA: TGCGCCAGCAGCTTCGGGGGAACCTACGAGCAGTACTTC. Protein: CASSFGGTYEQYF.

The rearrangement joins TRBV28 to TRBJ2-5; no firm D call. V shed 7 bases and J shed 5 bases, with 20 bases lying between them. The CDR3 extends over 15 amino acids. CDR1 and CDR2 from the germline V gene are MDHEN and SYDVKM. The CDR3 DNA reads as TGTGCCAGCAATGCCGGTGGGCTACTGAGGGAGACCCAGTACTTC. It yields the protein CASNAGGLLRETQYF.

The V gene is TRBV2, the J gene TRBJ1-5; D gene uncertain. The length of the CDR3 is 15 residues. Per the germline V gene, CDR1 is SNHLY and CDR2 is FYNNEI. V lost 3 bases and J 1 base, leaving 10 bases between the germline ends. Written as DNA, the CDR3 is TGTGCCAGCAGTGAGAACTGGGTGAGCAATCAGCCCCAGCATTTT. Residues: CASSENWVSNQPQHF. Full variable domain (missing parts from reference TRBV2 and TRBJ1-5): EPEVTQTPSHQVTQMGQEVILRCVPISNHLYFYWYRQILGQKVEFLVSFYNNEISEKSEIFDDQFSVERPDGSNFTLKIRSTKLEDSAMYFCASSENWVSNQPQHFGDGTRLSIL.

As concerns this clone: This specimen includes other DNA sequences encoding the same CDR3. This rearrangement joins TRBV29-1 to TRBJ2-5; TRBD2 aligns across 8 bases. With 6 bases clipped from V and 4 bases from J, the junction kept 4 bases outside the gene matches. Germline V gene data show CDR1 as SQVTM and CDR2 as ANQGSEA. The CDR3 spans 12 residues. CDR3 sequence reads: CSVGGAGETQYF. Here the CDR3 DNA reads TGCAGCGTCGGGGGGGCCGGAGAGACCCAGTACTTC.

The rearrangement links TRBV29-1 to TRBJ2-2, with D unclear. The CDR3 is 11 amino acids. Germline V gene data show CDR1 as SQVTM and CDR2 as ANQGSEA. V was trimmed by 2 bases and J by 6 bases, leaving 4 bases between them. The CDR3 loop is CSVENPGELFF. The CDR3, as DNA: TGCAGCGTTGAAAATCCCGGGGAGCTGTTTTTT.

This clone has just one count. The gene calls are TRBV4-3 and TRBJ2-3; no definite D call. Trimming cost V 3 bases and J 4 bases, with 8 bases left between them. Germline CDR1 and CDR2: LGHNA and YSLEER. There are 13 residues in the CDR3. CDR3 amino acids: CASSQSTADTQYF. The CDR3 bases are TGCGCCAGCAGCCAGTCAACGGCAGATACGCAGTATTTT.

This clone was seen repeatedly, ten times or more. CDR3 residues: CASSHDRDSYATNEKLFF. In nucleotides, the CDR3 is TGCGCCAGCAGCCATGACCGGGACAGTTATGCAACTAATGAAAAACTGTTTTTT. The chain links TRBV4-3 to TRBJ1-4; 7 bases align to TRBD1. CDR3 length equals 18 residues. The J segment lost 0 bases and the V segment lost 3 bases, leaving 10 bases of the junction unmatched. Germline CDR1 is LGHNA and CDR2 is YSLEER.

The rearrangement joins TRBV27 to TRBJ2-7; D assignment may be TRBD1 or TRBD2 (5 bases each). The CDR3 extends over 12 amino acids. Trimming left V 5 bases short and J 2 bases short, with 7 bases between. The germline CDR1 and CDR2 sequences are MNHEY and SMNVEV (reference sequence). The CDR3 region has the DNA TGTGCCAGCAGTCAGGGACCCTACGAGCAGTACTTC. This codes for CASSQGPYEQYF.

This clone was observed a handful of times. The chain carries TRBV27 and TRBJ1-2; possible D gene TRBD1, 6 bases. The V gene lost 5 bases and the J gene lost 4 bases, with 11 bases spanning the gap. The length of the CDR3 is 13 residues. Germline CDR1 and CDR2: MNHEY and SMNVEV (reference sequence). CDR3: CASSTGPGYGYTF. CDR3 bases: TGTGCCAGCAGTACAGGGCCGGGCTATGGCTACACCTTC.

This clone was recorded only once. This same CDR3 is encoded by further DNA sequences in the sample. The rearrangement uses TRBV29-1 and TRBJ2-3; D is ambiguous. The germline V gene encodes CDR1 SQVTM and CDR2 ANQGSEA. There are 11 residues in the CDR3. Trimming left V 5 bases short and J 2 bases short, with 5 bases between. CDR3 nucleotides: TGCAGCGTTACAGTCACAGATACGCAGTATTTT. Encoded protein: CSVTVTDTQYF.

The chain recombines TRBV12-5 with TRBJ1-1; D gene unclear. Germline V gene lookup returns CDR1 LGHNT and CDR2 FRNRAP. The CDR3 has 14 amino acids. Trimming took 0 bases from V and 1 from J, leaving 6 bases between them. This chain's CDR3 is CASGLVRGNTEAFF. DNA for the CDR3: TGTGCTAGTGGTTTGGTACGAGGGAACACTGAAGCTTTCTTT.

This clone was counted only a few times. The rearrangement joins TRBV19 to TRBJ1-1, with D uncertain. The V gene's germline CDR1 is LNHDA and CDR2 SQIVND (reference sequence). This CDR3 spans 13 amino acids. Trimming cost V 4 bases and J 1 base, with 7 bases left between them. CDR3 region: CASSTVRNTEAFF. CDR3 sequence (DNA): TGTGCCAGTAGTACCGTAAGGAACACTGAAGCTTTCTTT. Filled out from reference TRBV19 and TRBJ1-1, the complete variable domain reads DGGITQSPKYLFRKEGQNVTLSCEQNLNHDAMYWYRQDPGQGLRLIYYSQIVNDFQKGDIAEGYSVSREKKESFPLTVTSAQKNPTAFYLCASSTVRNTEAFFGQGTRLTVV.

V usage is TRBV7-2 and J usage is TRBJ2-7, with 9 bases fitting TRBD1. In germline, CDR1 is SGHTA, CDR2 FQGNSA. This CDR3 contains 14 residues. Germline trimming cut 1 base from V and 3 bases from J; bases unmatched to any gene: 1. CDR3 protein: CASSLVGQGYEQYF. The CDR3 DNA reads TGTGCCAGCAGCTTAGTGGGACAGGGCTACGAGCAGTACTTC.

This clone was recorded a few times. The chain has TRBV5-1 and TRBJ2-3, with a weak D call TRBD1 (7 bases). V was shortened by 3 bases and J by 3 bases, with 14 bases between the two germline ends. The CDR3 runs 15 residues. Germline V lookup: CDR1 SGHRS, CDR2 YFSETQ. The CDR3 DNA reads as TGCGCCAGCAGCTATAGTTCAGGGGGGACAGATACGCAGTATTTT. This gives the protein CASSYSSGGTDTQYF.

The J gene is TRBJ2-6, the V gene TRBV27, with D uncertain. The CDR3 length is 13 residues. Trimming stripped 5 bases from V and 4 bases from J, with 6 bases between. Per the germline V gene, CDR1 is MNHEY and CDR2 is SMNVEV (reference sequence). CDR3: CASSPFGANVLTF. The DNA of the CDR3 is TGTGCCAGCAGTCCGTTCGGGGCCAACGTCCTGACTTTC.

The count of this clone is one. The rearrangement uses TRBV5-4 and TRBJ2-1; 9 bases fit TRBD1. The CDR3 totals 14 residues. V lost 2 bases, J lost 8 bases, and 5 bases stayed unmatched. Germline V lookup: CDR1 SGHNT, CDR2 YYREEE (reference sequence). The CDR3 sequence is CASSFGQGRDEQFF. The CDR3 bases are TGTGCCAGCAGCTTCGGACAGGGGCGCGATGAGCAGTTCTTC. Looking up the rest from reference TRBV5-4 and TRBJ2-1 gives the full variable domain: ETGVTQSPTHLIKTRGQQVTLRCSSQSGHNTVSWYQQALGQGPQFIFQYYREEENGRGNFPPRFSGLQFPNYSSELNVNALELDDSALYLCASSFGQGRDEQFFGPGTRLTVL.

The chain employs TRBV29-1 and TRBJ1-2; 7 positions match TRBD1. The CDR3 covers 10 residues. J gave up 8 bases and V 6 bases, and 3 bases lay outside the gene matches. Germline values: CDR1 SQVTM, CDR2 ANQGSEA. DNA for the CDR3: TGCAGCGTCGACAGGGAAGGCTACACCTTC. Protein sequence: CSVDREGYTF.